This is a list of T cell receptor beta chains from one sample in a study of blood T cell repertoires in COVID-19. Assay used: immunoSEQ multiplex PCR; TCRdb lists only in-frame clones, some missing. The sample lists 90,000 or so clones; nearly 90% were seen once. The sample consisted of peripheral blood. The receptors were gathered from a woman aged 80 or older with active or convalescent COVID-19. The CDR3 runs from the conserved cysteine through the conserved F or W. The D gene is left open where the match is weak. The listing skips clone size in some rows; elsewhere it reads once, few, many or a size class.

clone size	D gene	V gene	J gene	CDR3 protein	CDR3 DNA
-	-	TRBV28	TRBJ1-2	CASSPHQTGNYGYTF	TGTGCCAGCAGTCCCCATCAGACAGGAAACTATGGCTACACCTTC
few	-	TRBV6-2/TRBV6-3	TRBJ1-4	CASSSYTADNEKLFF	TGTGCCAGCAGTTCATATACAGCAGATAATGAAAAACTGTTTTTT
-	TRBD2	TRBV9	TRBJ2-7	CASSVTGGTFPGEQYF	TGTGCCAGCAGCGTTACGGGAGGGACCTTCCCGGGGGAGCAGTACTTC
-	TRBD2	TRBV9	TRBJ2-3	CASSAMGLAGTDTQYF	TGTGCCAGCAGCGCCATGGGACTAGCTGGCACAGATACGCAGTATTTT
-	TRBD1	TRBV27	TRBJ1-1	CAIRGQLNTEAFF	TGTGCCATCAGGGGACAGTTGAACACTGAAGCTTTCTTT
-	TRBD1	TRBV6-5	TRBJ1-5	CASSSRQGSTQPQHF	TGTGCCAGCAGTTCCCGACAGGGGAGTACTCAGCCCCAGCATTTT
-	TRBD1	TRBV6-5	TRBJ1-4	CASSYFDRGPREKLFF	TGTGCCAGCAGTTACTTCGACAGGGGGCCGCGGGAAAAACTGTTTTTT
-	TRBD1	TRBV19	TRBJ1-4	CASSTRQGNNEKLFF	TGTGCCAGTAGTACCAGACAGGGAAATAATGAAAAACTGTTTTTT
-	TRBD1	TRBV5-6	TRBJ2-5	CASSAGQGALRQTQYF	TGTGCCAGCAGCGCGGGACAGGGGGCCCTTAGACAGACCCAGTACTTC
-	TRBD1	TRBV19	TRBJ1-2	CASRPGTGRYNYGYTF	TGTGCCAGTAGACCGGGGACAGGGAGATATAACTATGGCTACACCTTC
-	-	TRBV30	TRBJ2-7	CAWSVLGHSYEQYF	TGTGCCTGGAGTGTACTAGGGCACTCCTACGAGCAGTACTTC
few	-	TRBV2	TRBJ1-5	CASSEGSLNSNQPQHF	TGTGCCAGCAGTGAGGGCAGCCTAAATAGCAATCAGCCCCAGCATTTT
-	TRBD1	TRBV4-3	TRBJ1-6	CASRPDRVWSPLHF	TGCGCCAGCAGGCCAGACAGGGTCTGGTCACCCCTCCACTTT
-	-	TRBV6-2/TRBV6-3	TRBJ2-7	CASSRQVSYEQYF	TGTGCCAGCAGCCGACAGGTCTCCTACGAGCAGTACTTC
-	TRBD2	TRBV27	TRBJ2-1	CASSPFREGSNEQFF	TGTGCCAGCAGTCCCTTCCGGGAGGGCAGCAATGAGCAGTTCTTC
-	-	TRBV5-1	TRBJ2-2	CASSWSPVSGELFF	TGCGCCAGCAGCTGGAGTCCGGTTTCCGGGGAGCTGTTTTTT
-	-	TRBV28	TRBJ1-3	CASSPSGLGAVSGNTIYF	TGTGCCAGCAGCCCGTCGGGATTGGGGGCTGTCTCTGGAAACACCATATATTTT
-	-	TRBV6-6	TRBJ2-7	CASSTRTANYEQYF	TGTGCCAGCAGCACCCGGACAGCCAACTACGAGCAGTACTTC
-	-	TRBV11-1	TRBJ2-7	CASSLIAYEQYF	TGTGCCAGCAGCTTGATAGCGTACGAGCAGTACTTC
few	-	TRBV21-1	TRBJ2-3	CASKLLARTDTQYF	TGTGCCAGCAAGCTACTAGCGCGCACAGATACGCAGTATTTT
-	-	TRBV5-6	TRBJ1-2	CASSLAPDSRYYGYTF	TGTGCCAGCAGCTTGGCTCCAGACAGCAGATACTATGGCTACACCTTC
-	-	TRBV19	TRBJ1-2	CASSEDRVYGYTF	TGTGCCAGTAGTGAGGACAGAGTCTATGGCTACACCTTC
-	TRBD1	TRBV2	TRBJ1-1	CATKGAWNTEAFF	TGTGCCACCAAGGGGGCCTGGAACACTGAAGCTTTCTTT
-	-	TRBV6-5	TRBJ2-5	CASSTAQETQYF	TGTGCCAGCAGTACAGCACAAGAGACCCAGTACTTC
-	-	TRBV10-3	TRBJ1-6	CAISVGALLSPLHF	TGTGCCATCAGTGTGGGCGCCCTCCTATCACCCCTCCACTTT
-	-	TRBV19	TRBJ1-1	CASSEGGGNTEAFF	TGTGCCAGTAGTGAAGGGGGTGGGAACACTGAAGCTTTCTTT
-	TRBD1	TRBV28	TRBJ1-2	CASSLPNRGNAIKPTGGYTF	TGTGCCAGCAGTTTACCAAACAGGGGGAACGCCATCAAACCCACGGGGGGCTACACCTTC
-	TRBD2	TRBV2	TRBJ2-3	CASRPRTSSDTQYF	TGTGCCAGCAGACCACGGACTAGCTCAGATACGCAGTATTTT
few	TRBD1	TRBV27	TRBJ1-6	CASSTTGDNSPLHF	TGTGCCAGCAGTACGACAGGGGACAATTCACCCCTCCACTTT
-	-	TRBV3-1/TRBV3-2	TRBJ1-1	CASSQPLPTAPEAFF	TGTGCCAGCAGCCAACCCCTGCCGACAGCCCCTGAAGCTTTCTTT
-	-	TRBV18	TRBJ1-4	CASSHLPTNEKLFF	TGTGCCAGCTCACATCTCCCAACTAATGAAAAACTGTTTTTT